This T cell receptor beta chain was sequenced for a study of blood T cell repertoires in COVID-19. Study in general: There were acute and convalescent COVID-19 samples, and they came from the United States, Italy and Spain. Sample material is recorded as cDNA or gDNA derived from T cells, B-cell-depleted T cells, or PBMCs.

Authors' methods: Researchers report that nucleated cell counts were estimated from reference gene primer amplification. Produced via immunoSEQ multiplex PCR; TCRdb's table is partial and in-frame only. The D gene and trimming were derived from the DNA, and the V and J assignments and clone size from that table. The table shows more than 250,000 clones, with 89% occurring only once. Germline V lookup: CDR1 SGHRS, CDR2 YFSETQ. Trimming stripped 0 bases from V and 5 bases from J, with 11 bases between. The CDR3 covers 15 residues. The chain couples TRBV5-1 to TRBJ2-2; D may be TRBD1 (5 bases). The clonotype was recovered from a young man who had recovered from COVID-19. Specimen: peripheral blood. CDR3: CASSLVQPGTGELFF. The CDR3 region has the DNA TGCGCCAGCAGCTTGGTGCAGCCAGGGACCGGGGAGCTGTTTTTT.